The rows below give T cell receptor beta chains drawn from one sample of a study of cytomegalovirus exposure and HLA in healthy donors. This table comes from immunoSEQ multiplex PCR, and its TCRdb copy is limited to in-frame clones, with some not included. Of more than 150,000 clones detected, around 75% appear once; the ten largest clones hold roughly 6%. Sequenced material: PBMCs. Receptors were obtained from a woman in her 30s in good health and CMV-seropositive. Each CDR3 is given with its conserved first and last residue. Fields, in order: J gene, V gene, D gene, clone size, CDR3 DNA, CDR3 protein. D genes are given only for firm matches. Where a row states a size, it is once, few, many or the class of an expanded clone; other rows omit it.

j_call: TRBJ2-1; v_call: TRBV19; d_call: TRBD1; clone_size: -; cdr3_nt: TGTGCCAGTAGTTTCGACAGGGGCTCCTACAATGAGCAGTTCTTC; cdr3_aa: CASSFDRGSYNEQFF
j_call: TRBJ1-6; v_call: TRBV10-3; d_call: TRBD1; clone_size: few; cdr3_nt: TGTGCCATCAGTGGCAATCCGGGACCACAGGGGACACCCCTCCACTTT; cdr3_aa: CAISGNPGPQGTPLHF
j_call: TRBJ1-6; v_call: TRBV7-6; d_call: TRBD1; clone_size: once; cdr3_nt: TGTGCCAGCAGCTCTGGACAGGGGTATAATTCACCCCTCCACTTT; cdr3_aa: CASSSGQGYNSPLHF
j_call: TRBJ1-1; v_call: TRBV6-5; d_call: TRBD1; clone_size: -; cdr3_nt: TGTGCCAGTAGGACAGGGGGCAAGAACACTGAAGCTTTCTTT; cdr3_aa: CASRTGGKNTEAFF
j_call: TRBJ1-1; v_call: TRBV27; d_call: -; clone_size: -; cdr3_nt: TGTGCCAGCAGCTTTAATAGGGGCGGGAACACTGAAGCTTTCTTT; cdr3_aa: CASSFNRGGNTEAFF
j_call: TRBJ1-1; v_call: TRBV11-1; d_call: -; clone_size: -; cdr3_nt: TGTGCCAGCAGCTTAGGAGACAGAGCGGCTTTCTTT; cdr3_aa: CASSLGDRAAFF
j_call: TRBJ2-1; v_call: TRBV7-9; d_call: TRBD2; clone_size: -; cdr3_nt: TGTGCCAGCAGCTTTAGCGGGAGGGTAGATGAGCAGTTCTTC; cdr3_aa: CASSFSGRVDEQFF
j_call: TRBJ2-7; v_call: TRBV7-7; d_call: -; clone_size: -; cdr3_nt: TGTGCTAGCAGCTTATCCCGAGTCGACGAGCAGTACTTC; cdr3_aa: CASSLSRVDEQYF
j_call: TRBJ2-3; v_call: TRBV10-1; d_call: -; clone_size: -; cdr3_nt: TGCGCCAGCAGTACCGGGGGACCTAGCACAGATACGCAGTATTTT; cdr3_aa: CASSTGGPSTDTQYF
j_call: TRBJ2-6; v_call: TRBV6-1; d_call: -; clone_size: -; cdr3_nt: TGTGCCAGCAGTCGATATAGAGCTGGGGCCAACGTCCTGACTTTC; cdr3_aa: CASSRYRAGANVLTF
j_call: TRBJ1-4; v_call: TRBV18; d_call: TRBD1; clone_size: -; cdr3_nt: TGTGCCAGCTCACAGGCCCCCGGGACAGGCCTTAATGAAAAACTGTTTTTT; cdr3_aa: CASSQAPGTGLNEKLFF
j_call: TRBJ2-5; v_call: TRBV10-3; d_call: -; clone_size: -; cdr3_nt: TGTGCCATCAGGGGGCCTAAAGAGACCCAGTACTTC; cdr3_aa: CAIRGPKETQYF
j_call: TRBJ2-3; v_call: TRBV5-1; d_call: TRBD1; clone_size: once; cdr3_nt: TGCGCCAGCAGCTTGAGGCCAGGGGGTCCCTCCAGCACAGATACGCAGTATTTT; cdr3_aa: CASSLRPGGPSSTDTQYF
j_call: TRBJ1-2; v_call: TRBV5-4; d_call: TRBD1; clone_size: -; cdr3_nt: TGTGCCAGCAGACCCTCAGGGGGCCCACACTATGGCTACACCTTC; cdr3_aa: CASRPSGGPHYGYTF
j_call: TRBJ1-2; v_call: TRBV5-8; d_call: TRBD1; clone_size: -; cdr3_nt: TGTGCCAGCAGCTTATCCGGACCCATAGGACAGGGGAGCGGCTACACCTTC; cdr3_aa: CASSLSGPIGQGSGYTF
j_call: TRBJ2-1; v_call: TRBV5-1; d_call: TRBD2; clone_size: -; cdr3_nt: TGCGCCAGCAAGGTAGCGGGAGGGGGTAATGAGCAGTTCTTC; cdr3_aa: CASKVAGGGNEQFF
j_call: TRBJ2-7; v_call: TRBV27; d_call: TRBD1; clone_size: few; cdr3_nt: TGTGCCAGCAGTAACCGGGACAGGGGCAATTACGAGCAGTACTTC; cdr3_aa: CASSNRDRGNYEQYF
j_call: TRBJ2-7; v_call: TRBV9; d_call: TRBD1; clone_size: -; cdr3_nt: TGTGCCAGCAGCGTAGAGTCAGGGGGTGACGAGCAGTACTTC; cdr3_aa: CASSVESGGDEQYF
j_call: TRBJ1-3; v_call: TRBV5-4; d_call: -; clone_size: -; cdr3_nt: TGTGCCAGCAGCCTACAAGGGGGACCCGGAAACACCATATATTTT; cdr3_aa: CASSLQGGPGNTIYF
j_call: TRBJ2-7; v_call: TRBV6-1; d_call: TRBD2; clone_size: -; cdr3_nt: TGTGCCAGCAGTAGTACTAGCGGGGCCTACGAGCAGTACTTC; cdr3_aa: CASSSTSGAYEQYF
j_call: TRBJ2-1; v_call: TRBV6-5; d_call: -; clone_size: once; cdr3_nt: TGTGCCAGCAGTTACGCCGGGAGCTCCTACAATGAGCAGTTCTTC; cdr3_aa: CASSYAGSSYNEQFF
j_call: TRBJ2-2; v_call: TRBV7-2; d_call: -; clone_size: -; cdr3_nt: TGTGCCAGCAGCTTAGAACAAACAGGGTGGGCCGGGGAGCTGTTTTTT; cdr3_aa: CASSLEQTGWAGELFF
j_call: TRBJ1-2; v_call: TRBV7-2; d_call: -; clone_size: -; cdr3_nt: TGTGCCAGCAGCTTAGAGGGCAGGGGCACTAACTATGGCTACACCTTC; cdr3_aa: CASSLEGRGTNYGYTF
j_call: TRBJ1-2; v_call: TRBV9; d_call: -; clone_size: few; cdr3_nt: TGTGCCAGCAGCGTAGGAAACTCAGGGGCCTATGGCTACACCTTC; cdr3_aa: CASSVGNSGAYGYTF
j_call: TRBJ2-7; v_call: TRBV28; d_call: TRBD2; clone_size: -; cdr3_nt: TGTGCCAGCAGTTCAATGGGGCTAGCGGGAGGAGTGTCCTCCTACGAGCAGTACTTC; cdr3_aa: CASSSMGLAGGVSSYEQYF
j_call: TRBJ2-1; v_call: TRBV7-6; d_call: TRBD2; clone_size: -; cdr3_nt: TGTGCCAGCAGCTTACGGGGCGGGGGATCCTACAATGAGCAGTTCTTC; cdr3_aa: CASSLRGGGSYNEQFF
j_call: TRBJ2-3; v_call: TRBV29-1; d_call: -; clone_size: -; cdr3_nt: TGCAGCGTTGAAGAGCGGGTTACTAGCACAGATACGCAGTATTTT; cdr3_aa: CSVEERVTSTDTQYF
j_call: TRBJ2-1; v_call: TRBV7-9; d_call: -; clone_size: -; cdr3_nt: TGTGCCAGCAGCCTCCTCCCTGAGCAGTTCTTC; cdr3_aa: CASSLLPEQFF
j_call: TRBJ1-2; v_call: TRBV28; d_call: -; clone_size: -; cdr3_nt: TGTGCCAGCACTCCAGGGAACTATGGCTACACCTTC; cdr3_aa: CASTPGNYGYTF
j_call: TRBJ2-7; v_call: TRBV28; d_call: TRBD2; clone_size: -; cdr3_nt: TGTGCCAGCAGTCCTCCTGGTGGGACTGGGGGGGGCGAGCAGTACTTC; cdr3_aa: CASSPPGGTGGGEQYF
j_call: TRBJ2-7; v_call: TRBV2; d_call: -; clone_size: -; cdr3_nt: TGTGCCAGCAGTGACGACAGGTTCTACGAGCAGTACTTC; cdr3_aa: CASSDDRFYEQYF
j_call: TRBJ1-1; v_call: TRBV6-5; d_call: -; clone_size: -; cdr3_nt: TGTGCCAGCAGTTTGACAAGGGGGGGCGGCTACACTGAAGCTTTCTTT; cdr3_aa: CASSLTRGGGYTEAFF
j_call: TRBJ2-7; v_call: TRBV6-1; d_call: TRBD2; clone_size: -; cdr3_nt: TGTGCCAGCGCCTGGGGACTAGTTCGCGAGCAGTACTTC; cdr3_aa: CASAWGLVREQYF
j_call: TRBJ2-5; v_call: TRBV15; d_call: TRBD1; clone_size: -; cdr3_nt: TGTGCCACCAGCATTCTGGGACAGAACAGAGAGACCCAGTACTTC; cdr3_aa: CATSILGQNRETQYF
j_call: TRBJ2-5; v_call: TRBV5-1; d_call: -; clone_size: once; cdr3_nt: TGCGCCAGCAGCTTGGGGGTGGGAGGCCAGGAGACCCAGTACTTC; cdr3_aa: CASSLGVGGQETQYF
j_call: TRBJ2-5; v_call: TRBV2; d_call: -; clone_size: -; cdr3_nt: TGTGCCAGCATTCGTCCAACTTACCAAGAGACCCAGTACTTC; cdr3_aa: CASIRPTYQETQYF
j_call: TRBJ2-1; v_call: TRBV6-6; d_call: TRBD1; clone_size: once; cdr3_nt: TGTGCCATCGGGACAGGGCTTTCGCATGAGCAGTTCTTC; cdr3_aa: CAIGTGLSHEQFF
j_call: TRBJ2-7; v_call: TRBV7-6; d_call: TRBD1; clone_size: -; cdr3_nt: TGTGCCAGCAGCTTAGCTCCTCCGACCCGGGACAGGGCCCACGAGCAGTACTTC; cdr3_aa: CASSLAPPTRDRAHEQYF
j_call: TRBJ2-7; v_call: TRBV5-1; d_call: TRBD1; clone_size: few; cdr3_nt: TGCGCCAGCAGGATACAGGGGTCCTACGAGCAGTACTTC; cdr3_aa: CASRIQGSYEQYF
j_call: TRBJ2-4; v_call: TRBV28; d_call: -; clone_size: once; cdr3_nt: TGTGCCAGCAGTTCCACCTCGATCGAAATGGAGGACATTCAGTACTTC; cdr3_aa: CASSSTSIEMEDIQYF
j_call: TRBJ1-2; v_call: TRBV6-4; d_call: -; clone_size: once; cdr3_nt: TGTGCCAGCAGAGCGGGGGTGACCAATAACTATGGCTACACCTTC; cdr3_aa: CASRAGVTNNYGYTF
j_call: TRBJ2-6; v_call: TRBV28; d_call: -; clone_size: few; cdr3_nt: TGTGCCAGCAGCCTAACAGGGTTGCCCTCTGGGGCCAACGTCCTGACTTTC; cdr3_aa: CASSLTGLPSGANVLTF
j_call: TRBJ1-2; v_call: TRBV27; d_call: -; clone_size: once; cdr3_nt: TGTGCCAGCAAACCTCCGGGAGGGGTAGAGTTTGGCTACACCTTC; cdr3_aa: CASKPPGGVEFGYTF
j_call: TRBJ2-3; v_call: TRBV7-9; d_call: TRBD1; clone_size: -; cdr3_nt: TGTGCCAGCAGCCCCCTTGGACAGGGGGCGAAAGATACGCAGTATTTT; cdr3_aa: CASSPLGQGAKDTQYF
j_call: TRBJ1-2; v_call: TRBV7-9; d_call: -; clone_size: -; cdr3_nt: TGTGCCAGCAGTTATTCCGTGGGCTACACCTTC; cdr3_aa: CASSYSVGYTF
j_call: TRBJ2-7; v_call: TRBV10-3; d_call: -; clone_size: -; cdr3_nt: TGTGCCATCAGTAGAGAAGTGAGGGACGAGCAGTACTTC; cdr3_aa: CAISREVRDEQYF
j_call: TRBJ1-2; v_call: TRBV5-4; d_call: -; clone_size: -; cdr3_nt: TGTGCCAGCAGCTTGGTGGGCAGAAACTATGGCTACACCTTC; cdr3_aa: CASSLVGRNYGYTF
j_call: TRBJ2-3; v_call: TRBV9; d_call: -; clone_size: -; cdr3_nt: TGTGCCAGCAGCGTCGGGACACAGGTTCGGTCCACAGATACGCAGTATTTT; cdr3_aa: CASSVGTQVRSTDTQYF
j_call: TRBJ2-1; v_call: TRBV6-1; d_call: TRBD1; clone_size: -; cdr3_nt: TGTGCCAGCAGGGGACAGGGTTACAATGAGCAGTTCTTC; cdr3_aa: CASRGQGYNEQFF
j_call: TRBJ2-3; v_call: TRBV19; d_call: TRBD2; clone_size: once; cdr3_nt: TGTGCCAGTAGTATTCGGGGGGGTACGCAGTATTTT; cdr3_aa: CASSIRGGTQYF
j_call: TRBJ1-2; v_call: TRBV28; d_call: -; clone_size: few; cdr3_nt: TGTGCCAGCACCCTGACAGAAGCTAACTATGGCTACACCTTC; cdr3_aa: CASTLTEANYGYTF
j_call: TRBJ1-1; v_call: TRBV11-2; d_call: -; clone_size: -; cdr3_nt: TGTGCCAGCTCGAGCAGGGGTGTGGGTGAAGCTTTCTTT; cdr3_aa: CASSSRGVGEAFF
j_call: TRBJ1-2; v_call: TRBV18; d_call: -; clone_size: -; cdr3_nt: TGTGCCAGCTCATTGGACAAGGGCTACACCTTC; cdr3_aa: CASSLDKGYTF
j_call: TRBJ1-2; v_call: TRBV5-1; d_call: -; clone_size: -; cdr3_nt: TGCGCCAGCAGCCCCCGGGACACCGACTATGGCTACACCTTC; cdr3_aa: CASSPRDTDYGYTF